Given below is one T cell receptor beta chain in context. Its specificity is not known. The germline V and J ends were trimmed by 5 bases and 2 bases, with 16 bases remaining between them. CDR3 size: 17 residues. Per the germline V gene, CDR1 is MGHDK and CDR2 is SYGVNS. These data are taken from a study of post-analysis software for immune sequencing data. Findings and limits, study-wide: Normalized Chao1 diversity was significantly lower in multiple sclerosis patients than in controls. In patients, about 5 TRBV segments were more frequent than in controls, with TRBV5-6, TRBV5-1 and TRBV20-1 among them. Those samples that were prepared in the same batch co-clustered strongly by F measure.

cDNA libraries for TCR beta contained unique molecular identifiers. The authors obtained 500,000 or so cDNA molecules from approximately 1 to 10 million T cells. From the PCR reads, TCRdb called clonotypes with MiXCR, one entry per CDR3 protein. The profile covers about 460,000 distinct CDR3 sequences, with less than 45% appearing a single time and about 12% taken by the ten largest. Sequencing was performed on blood. This chain connects TRBV25-1 to TRBJ2-6; D call uncertain. The origin of this receptor is a girl between 10 and 17 years old with multiple sclerosis. The CDR3 protein is CASSPTTGYTGANVLTF. The CDR3 bases are TGTGCCAGCAGTCCCACGACCGGGTACACTGGGGCCAACGTCCTGACTTTC.